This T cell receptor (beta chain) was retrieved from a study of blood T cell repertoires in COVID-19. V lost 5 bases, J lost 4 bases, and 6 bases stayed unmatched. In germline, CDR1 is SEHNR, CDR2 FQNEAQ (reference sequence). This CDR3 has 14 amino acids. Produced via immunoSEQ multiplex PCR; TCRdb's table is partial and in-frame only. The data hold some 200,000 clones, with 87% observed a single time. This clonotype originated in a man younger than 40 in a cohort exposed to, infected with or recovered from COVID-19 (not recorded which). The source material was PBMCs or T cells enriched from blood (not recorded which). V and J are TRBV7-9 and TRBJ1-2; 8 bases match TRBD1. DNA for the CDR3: TGTGCCAGCAGCCCCGGGACAGGTTTCTATGGCTACACCTTC. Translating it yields CASSPGTGFYGYTF.